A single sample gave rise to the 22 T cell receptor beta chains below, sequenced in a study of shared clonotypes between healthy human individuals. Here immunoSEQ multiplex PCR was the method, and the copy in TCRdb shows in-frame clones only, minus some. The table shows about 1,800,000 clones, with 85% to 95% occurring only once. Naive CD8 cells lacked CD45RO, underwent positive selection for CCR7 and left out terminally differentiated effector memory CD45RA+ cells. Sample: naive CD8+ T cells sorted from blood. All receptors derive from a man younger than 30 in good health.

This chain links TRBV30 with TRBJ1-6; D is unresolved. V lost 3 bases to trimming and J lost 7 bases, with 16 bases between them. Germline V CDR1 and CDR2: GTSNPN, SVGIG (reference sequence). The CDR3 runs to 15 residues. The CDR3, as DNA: TGTGCCTGGAGGTCAGGCATCCATGGGAATTCACCCCTCCACTTT. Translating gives CAWRSGIHGNSPLHF.

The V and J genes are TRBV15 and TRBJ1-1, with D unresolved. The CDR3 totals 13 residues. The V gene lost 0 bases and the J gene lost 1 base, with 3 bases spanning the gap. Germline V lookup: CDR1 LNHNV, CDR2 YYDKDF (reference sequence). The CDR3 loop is CATSREGNTEAFF. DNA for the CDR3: TGTGCCACCAGCAGAGAGGGGAACACTGAAGCTTTCTTT.

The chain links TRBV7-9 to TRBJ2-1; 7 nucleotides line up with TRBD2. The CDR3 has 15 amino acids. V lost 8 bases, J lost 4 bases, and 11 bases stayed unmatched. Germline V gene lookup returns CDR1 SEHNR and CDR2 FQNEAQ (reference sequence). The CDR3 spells CASLVGLAEYNEQFF. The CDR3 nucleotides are TGTGCCAGCTTAGTAGGGCTAGCGGAGTACAATGAGCAGTTCTTC.

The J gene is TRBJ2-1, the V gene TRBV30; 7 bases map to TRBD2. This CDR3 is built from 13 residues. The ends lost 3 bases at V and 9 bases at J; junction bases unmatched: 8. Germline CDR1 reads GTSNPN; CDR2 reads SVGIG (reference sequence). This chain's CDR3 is CAWSPLAKGEQFF. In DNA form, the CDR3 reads TGTGCCTGGAGCCCACTAGCGAAAGGTGAGCAGTTCTTC.

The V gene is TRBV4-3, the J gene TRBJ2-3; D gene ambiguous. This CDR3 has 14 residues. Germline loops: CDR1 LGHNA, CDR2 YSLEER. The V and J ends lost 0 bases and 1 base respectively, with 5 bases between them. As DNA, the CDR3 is TGCGCCAGCAGCCAAGAATTGCGCACAGATACGCAGTATTTT. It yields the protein CASSQELRTDTQYF.

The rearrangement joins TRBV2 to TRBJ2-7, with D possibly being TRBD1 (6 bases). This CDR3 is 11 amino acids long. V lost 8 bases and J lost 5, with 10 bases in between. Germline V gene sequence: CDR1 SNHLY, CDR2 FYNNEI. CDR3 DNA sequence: TGTGCCAGCCACAGGGACGACGAGCAGTACTTC. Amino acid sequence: CASHRDDEQYF.

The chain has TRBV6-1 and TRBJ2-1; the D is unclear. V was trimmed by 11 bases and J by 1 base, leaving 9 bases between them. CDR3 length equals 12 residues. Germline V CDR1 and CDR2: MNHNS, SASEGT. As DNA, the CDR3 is TGTGCCTCCGACCTTTCCTACAATGAGCAGTTCTTC. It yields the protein CASDLSYNEQFF.

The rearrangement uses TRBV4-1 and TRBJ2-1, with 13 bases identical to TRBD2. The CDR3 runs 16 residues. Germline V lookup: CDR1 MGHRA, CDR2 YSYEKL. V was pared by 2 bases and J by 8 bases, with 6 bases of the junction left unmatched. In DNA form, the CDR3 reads TGCGCCAGCAGCCAAAACGGAGGACTAGCGGGGGATGAGCAGTTCTTC. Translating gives CASSQNGGLAGDEQFF.

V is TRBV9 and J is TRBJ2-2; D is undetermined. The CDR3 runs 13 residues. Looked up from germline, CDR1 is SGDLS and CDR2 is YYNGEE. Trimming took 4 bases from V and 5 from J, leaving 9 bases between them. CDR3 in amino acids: CASSRAGTGELFF. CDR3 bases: TGTGCCAGCAGCAGAGCAGGAACCGGGGAGCTGTTTTTT.

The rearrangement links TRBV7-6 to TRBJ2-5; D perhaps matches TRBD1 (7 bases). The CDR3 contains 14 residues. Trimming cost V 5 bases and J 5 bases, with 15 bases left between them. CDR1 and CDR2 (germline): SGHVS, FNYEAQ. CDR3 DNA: TGTGCCAGCAGCACCGACAGGGCGGGGGAGACCCAGTACTTC. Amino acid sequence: CASSTDRAGETQYF.

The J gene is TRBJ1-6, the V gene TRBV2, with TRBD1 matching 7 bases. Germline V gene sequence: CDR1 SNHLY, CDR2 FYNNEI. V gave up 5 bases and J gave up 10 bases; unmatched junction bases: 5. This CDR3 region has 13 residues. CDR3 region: CASSWDSRSPLHF. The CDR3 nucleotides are TGTGCCAGCAGTTGGGACAGCAGATCACCCCTCCACTTT. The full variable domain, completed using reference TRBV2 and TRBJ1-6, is EPEVTQTPSHQVTQMGQEVILRCVPISNHLYFYWYRQILGQKVEFLVSFYNNEISEKSEIFDDQFSVERPDGSNFTLKIRSTKLEDSAMYFCASSWDSRSPLHFGNGTRLTVT.

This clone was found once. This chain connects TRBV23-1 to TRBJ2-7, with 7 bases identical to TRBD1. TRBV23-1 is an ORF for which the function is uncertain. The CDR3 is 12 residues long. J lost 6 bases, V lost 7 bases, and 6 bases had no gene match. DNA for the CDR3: TGCGCCAGCACGGACAGGCGTCGCGAGCAGTACTTC. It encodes CASTDRRREQYF.

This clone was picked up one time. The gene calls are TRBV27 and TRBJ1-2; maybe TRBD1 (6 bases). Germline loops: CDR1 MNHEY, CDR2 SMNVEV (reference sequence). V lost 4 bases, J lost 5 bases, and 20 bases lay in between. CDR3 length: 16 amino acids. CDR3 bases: TGTGCCAGCAGTTCACAGGGTTTTGATACCTCATATGGCTACACCTTC. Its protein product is CASSSQGFDTSYGYTF.

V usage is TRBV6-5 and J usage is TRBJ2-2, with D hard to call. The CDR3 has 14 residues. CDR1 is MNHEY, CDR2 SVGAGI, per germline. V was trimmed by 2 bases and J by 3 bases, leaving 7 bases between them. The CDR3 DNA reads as TGTGCCAGCAGTTACGCGGACCACACCGGGGAGCTGTTTTTT. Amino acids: CASSYADHTGELFF.

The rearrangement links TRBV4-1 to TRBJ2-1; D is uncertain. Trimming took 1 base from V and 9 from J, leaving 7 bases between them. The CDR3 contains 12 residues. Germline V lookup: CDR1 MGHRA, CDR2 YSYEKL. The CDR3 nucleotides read TGCGCCAGCAGCCAAGCCTTGAGTGAGCAGTTCTTC. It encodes CASSQALSEQFF.

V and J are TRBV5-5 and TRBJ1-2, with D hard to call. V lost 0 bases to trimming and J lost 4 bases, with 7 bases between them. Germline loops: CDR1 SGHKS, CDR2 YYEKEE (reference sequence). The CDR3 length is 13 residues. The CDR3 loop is CASSLEPSYGYTF. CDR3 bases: TGTGCCAGCAGCTTGGAGCCGTCCTATGGCTACACCTTC.

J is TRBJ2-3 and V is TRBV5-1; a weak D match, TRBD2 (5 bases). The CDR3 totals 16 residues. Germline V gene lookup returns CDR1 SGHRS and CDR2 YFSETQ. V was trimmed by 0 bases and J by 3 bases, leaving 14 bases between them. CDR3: CASSLGGQLGTDTQYF. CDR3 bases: TGCGCCAGCAGCTTGGGCGGGCAGCTAGGGACAGATACGCAGTATTTT.

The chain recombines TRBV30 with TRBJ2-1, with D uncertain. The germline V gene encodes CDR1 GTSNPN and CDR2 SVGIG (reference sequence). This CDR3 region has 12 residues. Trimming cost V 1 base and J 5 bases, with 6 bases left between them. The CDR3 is CAWSGKNNEQFF. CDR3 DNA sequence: TGTGCCTGGAGTGGGAAGAACAATGAGCAGTTCTTC.

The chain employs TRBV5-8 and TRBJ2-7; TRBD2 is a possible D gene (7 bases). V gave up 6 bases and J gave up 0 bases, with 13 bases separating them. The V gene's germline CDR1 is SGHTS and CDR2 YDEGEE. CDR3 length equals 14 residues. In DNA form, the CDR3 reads TGTGCCAGCAAGGGGGGCGGGAGCTCCTACGAGCAGTACTTC. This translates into CASKGGGSSYEQYF.

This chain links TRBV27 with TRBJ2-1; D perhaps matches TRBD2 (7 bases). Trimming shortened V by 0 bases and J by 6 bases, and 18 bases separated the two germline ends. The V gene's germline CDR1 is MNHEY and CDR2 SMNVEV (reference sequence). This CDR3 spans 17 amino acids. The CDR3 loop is CASSLSTWTRGVNEQFF. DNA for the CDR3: TGTGCCAGCAGTTTATCGACCTGGACTAGGGGGGTCAATGAGCAGTTCTTC.

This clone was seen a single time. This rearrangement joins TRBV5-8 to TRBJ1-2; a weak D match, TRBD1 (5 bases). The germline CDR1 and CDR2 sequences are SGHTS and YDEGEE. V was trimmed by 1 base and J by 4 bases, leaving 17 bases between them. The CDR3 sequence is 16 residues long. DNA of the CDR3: TGTGCCAGCAGCTTGATATCAGGACACACGTTCTATGGCTACACCTTC. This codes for CASSLISGHTFYGYTF.

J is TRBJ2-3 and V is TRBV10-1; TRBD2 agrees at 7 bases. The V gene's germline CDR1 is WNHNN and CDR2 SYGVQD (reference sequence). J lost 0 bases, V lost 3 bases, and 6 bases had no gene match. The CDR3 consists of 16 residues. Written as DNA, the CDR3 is TGCGCCAGCAGTGACCCGGGTAGCGGGAGCACAGATACGCAGTATTTT. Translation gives CASSDPGSGSTDTQYF.